This paragraph reports one TCR beta chain. Clinical history reported by participants formed the basis on which cohorts were assigned. Symptom resolution, clearance, or two negative PCRs marked the recovered donors of Cohort 3. These data come from a study of blood T cell repertoires in COVID-19. Generated by immunoSEQ multiplex PCR, the TCRdb table keeps only in-frame clones and is missing some. The table shows some 200,000 clones, with roughly 90% occurring only once. The V gene lost 5 bases and the J gene lost 7 bases, with 14 bases spanning the gap. This CDR3 spans 13 amino acids. Germline CDR1 and CDR2: SGHRS and YFSETQ.

Specimen: PBMCs or T cells enriched from blood (not recorded which). The clonotype comes from a woman aged 18-29 years who had recovered from COVID-19. The chain has TRBV5-1 and TRBJ2-3; D might be TRBD2 (5 bases). The CDR3 region has the DNA TGCGCCAGCAGGTGGCGAGAGGGTAATACGCAGTATTTT. This gives the protein CASRWREGNTQYF.